Below are 23 T cell receptor beta chains sequenced from a single sample in a study of CD8+ T cells in alopecia areata. Extraction and reverse transcription of RNA yielded cDNA as the sequencing template. Sequencing used immunoSEQ multiplex PCR; TCRdb keeps in-frame clones, though not all of them. Seen here are 70,000 or so clones, 29% observed once, and the top ten hold under 15%. The sample's treatment: oral pan-JAK inhibitor, 5-10 mg twice daily. The input for sequencing was CD8+ T cells sorted from blood, taken at week 4, from a patient treated with tofacitinib. The source is a human donor with alopecia areata.

J is TRBJ1-1 and V is TRBV29-1, with no clear D. With 6 bases removed from V and 1 base from J, the gap between germline ends came to 12 bases. The CDR3 has 13 residues. Germline CDR1 SQVTM, CDR2 ANQGSEA. The CDR3 DNA is TGCAGCGTCGGATATAGCGCGAACACTGAAGCTTTCTTT. Protein product: CSVGYSANTEAFF.

This clone was found once. This chain joins TRBV11-1 and TRBJ1-2, with D possibly being TRBD1 (5 bases). Trimming took off 3 bases at V and 5 bases at J, with 10 bases between the two ends. This CDR3 region has 13 residues. The germline V gene has CDR1 SGHAT and CDR2 FQDESV (reference sequence). CDR3 bases: TGTGCCAGCAGCTTGCAGGGAGGATATGGCTACACCTTC. This codes for CASSLQGGYGYTF.

The rearrangement links TRBV4-1 to TRBJ2-4; 8 bases are shared with TRBD1. After removal of 0 bases from V and 8 bases from J, the junction contained 15 bases not matched to a gene. Per the germline V gene, CDR1 is MGHRA and CDR2 is YSYEKL. The CDR3 length is 18 residues. CDR3: CASSQDSAQGVFVDIQYF. The DNA for the CDR3 is TGCGCCAGCAGCCAAGATTCAGCACAGGGGGTATTTGTAGACATTCAGTACTTC.

The V gene is TRBV9, the J gene TRBJ2-2; maybe TRBD1 (5 bases). The germline gives CDR1 SGDLS, CDR2 YYNGEE. Trimming took off 3 bases at V and 5 bases at J, with 8 bases between the two ends. CDR3 length: 13 residues. The CDR3 DNA is TGTGCCAGCAGCGCGACAGTTACCGGGGAGCTGTTTTTT. Its protein product is CASSATVTGELFF.

The chain links TRBV27 to TRBJ2-1; D call uncertain. Trimming cost V 6 bases and J 10 bases, with 7 bases left between them. CDR3 size: 10 residues. Germline V gene data show CDR1 as MNHEY and CDR2 as SMNVEV (reference sequence). The CDR3 region has the DNA TGTGCCAGCAGGGGTGGCGAGCAGTTCTTC. It encodes CASRGGEQFF.

This clone appeared many times. The chain couples TRBV6-4 to TRBJ2-3; D not certain. Germline V gene sequence: CDR1 MRHNA, CDR2 SNTAGT. The ends were cut back, 2 bases at V and 2 bases at J, with 8 bases in the middle. The CDR3 covers 14 residues. DNA of the CDR3: TGTGCCAGCAGTGACGCCCAGTTCACAGATACGCAGTATTTT. This sequence encodes CASSDAQFTDTQYF.

This clone was picked up a small number of times. The gene calls are TRBV28 and TRBJ1-5; D is perhaps TRBD1 (5 bases). Trimming took 2 bases from V and 9 from J, leaving 11 bases between them. This CDR3 has 13 amino acids. Germline V gene data show CDR1 as MDHEN and CDR2 as SYDVKM. This CDR3 reads CASSLTRVRPQHF. CDR3 in DNA: TGTGCCAGCAGTTTAACCAGGGTTCGGCCCCAGCATTTT.

V usage is TRBV29-1 and J usage is TRBJ2-2; D possibly uses TRBD1 or TRBD2 (5 bases each). Germline V gene sequence: CDR1 SQVTM, CDR2 ANQGSEA. V gave up 1 base and J gave up 5 bases, with 11 bases separating them. This CDR3 contains 14 residues. As DNA, the CDR3 is TGCAGCGTTGAAGGACAGACGGGGACCGGGGAGCTGTTTTTT. Residues: CSVEGQTGTGELFF.

CDR3 nucleotide sequence: TGTGCCACCGAGCCTCCGGGACTAGCGGGAGACAATGAGCAGTTCTTC. This gives the protein CATEPPGLAGDNEQFF. The rearrangement links TRBV25-1 to TRBJ2-1, with 14 bases matching TRBD2. This CDR3 is built from 16 residues. Per germline, CDR1 MGHDK and CDR2 SYGVNS. The J segment lost 5 bases and the V segment lost 10 bases, leaving 10 bases of the junction unmatched.

This clone turned up a few times. The chain couples TRBV13 to TRBJ1-1; D possibly corresponds to TRBD1 (6 bases). CDR1 is PRHDT and CDR2 is FYEKMQ in the germline V gene (reference sequence). V was shortened by 3 bases and J by 4 bases, with 9 bases between the two germline ends. The CDR3 extends over 13 amino acids. CDR3 loop: CASSFRGLTEAFF. The CDR3 nucleotides read TGTGCCAGCAGCTTTCGGGGGCTCACTGAAGCTTTCTTT.

This chain links TRBV5-1 with TRBJ2-7; D is unclear. The CDR3 contains 12 residues. Trimming took 1 base from V and 5 from J, leaving 7 bases between them. Germline V gene data show CDR1 as SGHRS and CDR2 as YFSETQ. The CDR3 region is CASSLSRNEQYF. CDR3 sequence (DNA): TGCGCCAGCAGCTTGTCTCGGAACGAGCAGTACTTC.

The V and J genes are TRBV29-1 and TRBJ2-5; maybe TRBD1 (6 bases). The end of the DNA aligns better with TRBJ2-7, so the J call may be wrong. Germline V gene sequence: CDR1 SQVTM, CDR2 ANQGSEA. CDR3 size: 14 residues. The CDR3 loop reads CSVEKPDRAYEQYF. As DNA, the CDR3 is TGCAGCGTTGAAAAACCGGACAGAGCCTACGAGCAGTACTTC.

The sample holds a few counts of this clone. This chain uses TRBV7-9 with TRBJ2-7; D is possibly TRBD1 or TRBD2 (5 bases each). The CDR3 consists of 12 residues. Germline-derived CDR1 and CDR2 are SEHNR and FQNEAQ (reference sequence). The ends were cut back, 8 bases at V and 3 bases at J, with 11 bases in the middle. The chain's CDR3 is CASVARGYEQYF. DNA of the CDR3: TGTGCCAGCGTAGCGAGGGGCTACGAGCAGTACTTC.

The rearrangement joins TRBV28 to TRBJ2-7; D is ambiguous. Trimming removed 5 bases from V and 4 bases from J, with 15 bases in between. This CDR3 has 14 residues. Germline CDR1 MDHEN, CDR2 SYDVKM. CDR3 loop: CASSPNQDGYEQYF. In nucleotides, the CDR3 is TGTGCCAGCAGTCCGAATCAAGACGGGTACGAGCAGTACTTC.

The chain is built from TRBV29-1 and TRBJ1-1; TRBD1 is a possible D gene (5 bases). V was trimmed by 7 bases and J by 1 base, leaving 10 bases between them. Germline V gives CDR1 SQVTM, CDR2 ANQGSEA. This CDR3 is built from 12 residues. CDR3 loop: CSAHGGNTEAFF. The DNA of the CDR3 is TGCAGCGCTCACGGGGGGAACACTGAAGCTTTCTTT. Full variable domain (rest looked up from reference TRBV29-1 and TRBJ1-1): SAVISQKPSRDICQRGTSLTIQCQVDSQVTMMFWYRQQPGQSLTLIATANQGSEATYESGFVIDKFPISRPNLTFSTLTVSNMSPEDSSIYLCSAHGGNTEAFFGQGTRLTVV.

Remarks on this clone: This sample includes further DNA sequences coding for the same CDR3. J is TRBJ1-5 and V is TRBV30; no definite D call. The CDR3 is 14 residues long. Germline V CDR1 and CDR2: GTSNPN, SVGIG (reference sequence). The V end lost 1 base, the J end lost 0 bases, and 7 bases lay between the germline ends. CDR3 in amino acids: CAWSGVNSNQPQHF. The CDR3 DNA is TGTGCCTGGAGTGGGGTCAATAGCAATCAGCCCCAGCATTTT. Full variable domain (outside the CDR3, taken from reference TRBV30 and TRBJ1-5): SQTIHQWPATLVQPVGSPLSLECTVEGTSNPNLYWYRQAAGRGLQLLFYSVGIGQISSEVPQNLSASRPQDRQFILSSKKLLLSDSGFYLCAWSGVNSNQPQHFGDGTRLSIL.

This chain uses TRBV27 with TRBJ2-7, with D perhaps matching TRBD2 (5 bases). The CDR3 is 15 amino acids. V lost 5 bases to trimming and J lost 0 bases, with 14 bases between them. Germline loops: CDR1 MNHEY, CDR2 SMNVEV (reference sequence). Written as DNA, the CDR3 is TGTGCCAGCAGTGTCACCCGGGGTAGCTCCTACGAGCAGTACTTC. As protein: CASSVTRGSSYEQYF.

V gene TRBV6-5 combines with J gene TRBJ2-7; 8 bases fit TRBD1. The germline V gene encodes CDR1 MNHEY and CDR2 SVGAGI. The junction had 3 bases not matched to a gene; V was cut back by 4 bases and J by 1 base. The CDR3 runs to 14 residues. The CDR3 here is CASSWGQASYEQYF. The CDR3 DNA is TGTGCCAGCAGTTGGGGACAGGCATCCTACGAGCAGTACTTC.

The table lists this clone with a few counts. The rearrangement links TRBV25-1 to TRBJ2-1, with D maybe TRBD2 (6 bases). The CDR3 runs to 13 residues. Deletions cut 2 bases from V and 10 bases from J, with 12 bases between. Germline assignment: CDR1 MGHDK and CDR2 SYGVNS. CDR3 in DNA: TGTGCCAGCAGTGAAGGGGAGGAAAGGGAGCAGTTCTTC. Translating it yields CASSEGEEREQFF.

The V gene is TRBV30, the J gene TRBJ1-1; D is uncertain. The CDR3 covers 13 residues. Germline assignment: CDR1 GTSNPN and CDR2 SVGIG (reference sequence). Trimming stripped 8 bases from V and 6 bases from J, with 19 bases between. The chain's CDR3 is CARSNTRDPEAFF. The DNA of the CDR3 is TGTGCCCGCTCAAACACTAGGGATCCTGAAGCTTTCTTT.

The J gene is TRBJ1-1, the V gene TRBV29-1; 7 positions agree with TRBD1. Germline lookup yields CDR1 SQVTM and CDR2 ANQGSEA. After removal of 6 bases from V and 1 base from J, the junction contained 5 bases not matched to a gene. The CDR3 has 13 residues. CDR3 DNA: TGCAGCGTCTACGGGACAGCGAACACTGAAGCTTTCTTT. Translation gives CSVYGTANTEAFF. The full variable domain, its missing parts supplied by reference TRBV29-1 and TRBJ1-1, is SAVISQKPSRDICQRGTSLTIQCQVDSQVTMMFWYRQQPGQSLTLIATANQGSEATYESGFVIDKFPISRPNLTFSTLTVSNMSPEDSSIYLCSVYGTANTEAFFGQGTRLTVV.

This rearrangement joins TRBV21-1 to TRBJ1-2; the table's D call of TRBD1 was not tested on the DNA. TRBV21-1 is listed as a pseudogene. The CDR3 consists of 14 residues. The DNA of the CDR3 is TGTGCCAGCAGCAAATCGGCCAGGGTGGATGGCTACACCTTC. Its protein is CASSKSARVDGYTF.

Only a few counts were recorded for this clone. The chain joins TRBV4-1 to TRBJ2-7, with D possibly being TRBD1 (6 bases). V lost 4 bases to trimming and J lost 3 bases, with 19 bases between them. CDR1 and CDR2 (germline): MGHRA, YSYEKL. There are 16 residues in the CDR3. The CDR3 DNA reads as TGCGCCAGCAGCCTGTCAACCGGGACACCAGGCTACGAGCAGTACTTC. Encoded protein: CASSLSTGTPGYEQYF.